This entry describes one TCR delta chain. Which antigen it targets is not known. No much larger clone is present one base from it, and per-base qualities are unavailable. Receptors were amplified or captured by RT-PCR. PBMC RNA was reverse transcribed with SuperScript II using gamma-chain- and delta-chain-specific primers to generate TCR cDNA. After purification with AMPure XP beads, the cDNA was amplified and indexed with Illumina adapters using the Nextera XT Index Kit. Sequencing of gammadelta TCR libraries was carried out on an Illumina MiSeq using a V2 300-cycle kit. Per the source publication's procedure: Using MiXCR v2.1.12, CDR3 sequences were assembled, and reads were mapped onto D, J and V genes obtained from GenBank. VDJtools v1.2.1 was used to perform repertoire analyses of the CDR3 clonotypes. TCRdb called clones anew from the public reads via CATT; matching DNA rows were later pooled. The V and J calls were determined by TCRdb, not by the authors. Here the sample has over a thousand delta-chain clones; 7% to 10% occur a single time. Less than 9% of the sample is taken by the ten largest.

Pregnant women getting prenatal care were recruited in Kampala, Uganda, and their infants were enrolled; maternal HIV status had to be documented. Families received weekly visits, and collection of infant clinical information, oral swabs and peripheral blood began at 6 weeks of age and continued every 4 months after that. After blood was collected in heparin tubes, PBMC were isolated using Ficoll-Paque density gradient centrifugation and then cryopreserved. Including cysteine and phenylalanine, the CDR3 has 20 amino acids. The kept DNA is CDR3 alone, 60 bases in frame from the first base. The V end gives up 5 bases and the J end 1 base, leaving 17 bases in the junction not matched to a gene. The germline V gene specifies TSWWSYY as CDR1 and QGS as CDR2. This entry belongs to a study of delta chains in infants with herpesvirus infections (dated by TCRdb to the early 2020s). For context, the study as a whole: A Ugandan infant birth cohort was prospectively followed from birth to characterize gammadelta T cell responses to primary cytomegalovirus (CMV) infection. The study looked for a public fetal Vdelta1/Vgamma8 gammadelta TCR clonotype in infants infected with CMV after birth. Using PBMC, gammadelta TCRs were sequenced for more than 15 CMV-infected infants, one of whom was congenitally infected, and for 7 or 8 CMV-uninfected infants who had enough sample available. Infant blood samples fell into approximate age groups of 1.5, 4, 8 and 12 months. The previously published Belgian fetal and cord blood gammadelta TCR data were not generated in this cohort and were added only for comparison.

Points the paper makes about the study in general: Public-clonotype frequency among Vdelta1 cells appeared to be inversely correlated with age at infection and was observed to decay rapidly, seemingly without persisting beyond about 2 months. The public Vdelta1 clonotype appeared in 4 of 18 CMV-infected infants: three infected postnatally before 120 days of age, plus the congenitally infected infant. Limitations noted by the authors included a small sample size and a lack of race- or environment-matched controls, because nearly all Ugandans acquire CMV before adulthood. In CMV-uninfected infants, the public clonotype might still exist at levels below the detection limit. The public clonotype was found only at the first time point after infection and was absent in uninfected infants and in those infected after 120 days.

This TCR derives from a human donor who was a Ugandan infant, either HIV-exposed or HIV-unexposed (not recorded which). This sequence uses TRDV1 and TRDJ1, and 12 junctional nucleotides match TRDD3. The input for sequencing was peripheral blood, taken at time point 2 of longitudinal follow-up. CDR3 sequence: CALGPTAIAGGYGGTDKLIF. The DNA reads as follows: TGTGCTCTTGGGCCTACAGCTATTGCTGGGGGATACGGGGGCACCGATAAACTCATCTTT.